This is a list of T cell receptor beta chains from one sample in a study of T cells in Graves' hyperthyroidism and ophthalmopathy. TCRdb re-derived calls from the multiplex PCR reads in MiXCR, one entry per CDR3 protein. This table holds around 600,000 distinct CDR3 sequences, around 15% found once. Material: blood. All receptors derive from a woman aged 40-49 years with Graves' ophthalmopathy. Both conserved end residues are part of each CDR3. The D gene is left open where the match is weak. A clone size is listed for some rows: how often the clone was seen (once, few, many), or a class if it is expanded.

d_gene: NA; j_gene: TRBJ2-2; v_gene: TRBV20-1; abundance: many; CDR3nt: TGCAGTGCAAGCCGGCCCCTACAGGGGAACACCGGGGAGCTGTTTTTT; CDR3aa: CSASRPLQGNTGELFF
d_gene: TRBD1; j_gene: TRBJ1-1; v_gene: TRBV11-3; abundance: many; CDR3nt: TGTGCCAGCAGCCCGGGACAGGGTTTCGACACTGAAGCTTTCTTT; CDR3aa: CASSPGQGFDTEAFF
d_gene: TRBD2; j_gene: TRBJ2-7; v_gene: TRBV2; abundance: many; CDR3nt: TGTGCCAGCAGTGAGGGGACTAGCTTCTACGAGCAGTACTTC; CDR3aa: CASSEGTSFYEQYF
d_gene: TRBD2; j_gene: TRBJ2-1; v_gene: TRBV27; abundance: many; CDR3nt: TGTGCCAGCAGTGACCCGGGACTAGCGGGGGCCCTCTACAATGAGCAGTTCTTC; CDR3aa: CASSDPGLAGALYNEQFF
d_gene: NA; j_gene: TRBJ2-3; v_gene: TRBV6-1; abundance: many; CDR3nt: TGTGCCAGCAGTCCGCGGCCTACCCCCGACACAGATACGCAGTATTTT; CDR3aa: CASSPRPTPDTDTQYF
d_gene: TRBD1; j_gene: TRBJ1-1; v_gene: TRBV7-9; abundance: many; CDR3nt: TGTGCCAGCAGCCGGGACAGGGGAAACACTGAAGCTTTCTTT; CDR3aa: CASSRDRGNTEAFF
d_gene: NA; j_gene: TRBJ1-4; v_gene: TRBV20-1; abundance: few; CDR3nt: TGCAGTGCTAGAGATCCCGACGGGAGTCATAATGAAAAACTGTTTTTT; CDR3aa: CSARDPDGSHNEKLFF
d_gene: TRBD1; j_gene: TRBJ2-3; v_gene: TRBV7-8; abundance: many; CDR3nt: TGTGCCAGCAGCTTAGGACAGGGGGCCGTAGATACGCAGTATTTT; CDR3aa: CASSLGQGAVDTQYF
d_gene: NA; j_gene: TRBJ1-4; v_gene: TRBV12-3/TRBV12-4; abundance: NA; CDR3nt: TGTGCCAGCAGTTTTGGGTCAAGGCTCAATGAAAAACTGTTTTTT; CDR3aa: CASSFGSRLNEKLFF
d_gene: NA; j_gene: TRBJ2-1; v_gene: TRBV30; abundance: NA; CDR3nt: TGTGCCTGGAGTAAAGGACATCTACGGAGCTCCTACAATGAGCAGTTCTTC; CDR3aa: CAWSKGHLRSSYNEQFF
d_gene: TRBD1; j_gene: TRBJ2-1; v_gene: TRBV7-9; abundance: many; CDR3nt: TGTGCCAGCAGCCGTCCGGGACAGGGGGCTAGGGATGAGCAGTTCTTC; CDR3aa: CASSRPGQGARDEQFF
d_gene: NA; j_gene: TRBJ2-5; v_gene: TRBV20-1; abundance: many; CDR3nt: TGCAGTGCTACCTGGGCGGGAGAGACCCAGTACTTC; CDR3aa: CSATWAGETQYF
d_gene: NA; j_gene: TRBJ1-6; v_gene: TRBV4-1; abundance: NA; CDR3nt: TGCGCCAGCAGCCAAGATCTAGGCAGGAAGGCCTATAATTCACCCCTCCACTTT; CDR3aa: CASSQDLGRKAYNSPLHF
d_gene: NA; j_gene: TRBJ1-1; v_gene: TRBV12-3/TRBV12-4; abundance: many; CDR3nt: TGTGCCAGCAGCTTTGGGGGGAACACTGAAGCTTTCTTT; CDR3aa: CASSFGGNTEAFF
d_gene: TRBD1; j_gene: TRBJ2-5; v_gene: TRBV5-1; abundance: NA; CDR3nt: TGCGCCAACAGCTTGGGGGGACAGGTGCCGAGGGGCCAAGAGACCCAGTACTTC; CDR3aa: CANSLGGQVPRGQETQYF
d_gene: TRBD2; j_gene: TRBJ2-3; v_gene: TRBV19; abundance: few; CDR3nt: TGTGCCAGTAGTTCCGCCCGGGAGGGGCTCACAGATACGCAGTATTTT; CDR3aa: CASSSAREGLTDTQYF
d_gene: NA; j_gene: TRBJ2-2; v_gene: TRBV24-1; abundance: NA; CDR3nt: TGTGCCACCAGTGATTTGCTGGCCCCCGGGGAGCTGTTTTTT; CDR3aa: CATSDLLAPGELFF
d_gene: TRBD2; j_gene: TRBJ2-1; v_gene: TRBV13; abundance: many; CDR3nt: TGTGCCAGCAGCCCCATGCAGCGGGGGGGGCGTGAGCAGTTCTTC; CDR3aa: CASSPMQRGGREQFF
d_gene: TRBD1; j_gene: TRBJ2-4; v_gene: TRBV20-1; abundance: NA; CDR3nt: TGCAGTATCCCGGGACAGGGGAGGAGAAACATTCAGTACTTC; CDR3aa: CSIPGQGRRNIQYF
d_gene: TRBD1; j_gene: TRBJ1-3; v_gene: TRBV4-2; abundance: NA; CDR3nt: TGTACCAGCAGCCAAGATTCCGGGACAGGGCAGAACACCATATATTTT; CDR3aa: CTSSQDSGTGQNTIYF
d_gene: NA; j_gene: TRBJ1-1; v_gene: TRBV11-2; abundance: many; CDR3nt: TGTGCCAGCAGCTTCACACAGGGGAACACTGAAGCTTTCTTT; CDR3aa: CASSFTQGNTEAFF
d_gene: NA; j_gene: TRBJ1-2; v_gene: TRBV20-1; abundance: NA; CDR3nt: TGCAGTGCTACGCTGTCGGGGAACTATGGCTACACCTTC; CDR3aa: CSATLSGNYGYTF
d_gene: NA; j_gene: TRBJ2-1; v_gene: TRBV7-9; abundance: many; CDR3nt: TGTGCCAGCAGCTTAGGGGCCTTAGGTGAGCAGTTCTTC; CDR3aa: CASSLGALGEQFF
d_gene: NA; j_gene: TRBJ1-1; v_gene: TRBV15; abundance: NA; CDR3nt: TGTGCCACCAGCAGAGATCGCGGGGTCCCTGAAGCTTTCTTT; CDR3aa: CATSRDRGVPEAFF
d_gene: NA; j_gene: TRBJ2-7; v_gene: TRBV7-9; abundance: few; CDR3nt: TGTGCCAGCAGCCCAAGTGGGGTCTCCTACGAGCAGTACTTC; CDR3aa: CASSPSGVSYEQYF
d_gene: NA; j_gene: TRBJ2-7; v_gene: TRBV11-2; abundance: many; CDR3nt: TGTGCCAGCAGCCCCCCCCAGGGATACGAGCAGTACTTC; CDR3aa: CASSPPQGYEQYF
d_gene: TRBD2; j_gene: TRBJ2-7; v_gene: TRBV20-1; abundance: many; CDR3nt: TGCAGTGCCCCCTATCCTGGGGGGGGGTCCTACGAGCAGTACTTC; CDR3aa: CSAPYPGGGSYEQYF
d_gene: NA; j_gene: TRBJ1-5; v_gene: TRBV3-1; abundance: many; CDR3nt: TGTGCCAGCAGCCAAAAAGGGTATCAGCCCCAGCATTTT; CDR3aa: CASSQKGYQPQHF
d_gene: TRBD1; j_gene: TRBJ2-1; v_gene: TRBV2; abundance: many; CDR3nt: TGTGCCAGGCAATGGGACAGTGACTACAATGAGCAGTTCTTC; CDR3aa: CARQWDSDYNEQFF
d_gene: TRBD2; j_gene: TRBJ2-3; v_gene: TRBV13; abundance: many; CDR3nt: TGTGCCAGCAGCCCGAGCGGGAGGGCCGGAAGGCAGTATTTT; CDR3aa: CASSPSGRAGRQYF
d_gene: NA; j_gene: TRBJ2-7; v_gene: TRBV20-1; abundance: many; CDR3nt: TGCAGTGCTAGAGATCCTCGGGGCCACGAGCAGTACTTC; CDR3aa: CSARDPRGHEQYF
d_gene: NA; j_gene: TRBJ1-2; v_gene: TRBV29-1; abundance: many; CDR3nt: TGCAGCGTTCCCGACGGGGGGTATGGCTACACCTTC; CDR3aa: CSVPDGGYGYTF
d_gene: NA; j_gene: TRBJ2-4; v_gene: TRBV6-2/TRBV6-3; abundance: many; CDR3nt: TGTGCCAGCAGTTACGCGGCAGAAAACATTCAGTACTTC; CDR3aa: CASSYAAENIQYF